One and the same sample provided the 5 T cell receptor beta chains below, sequenced in a study of shared clonotypes between healthy human individuals. Here immunoSEQ multiplex PCR was the method, and the copy in TCRdb shows in-frame clones only, minus some. The sample has approximately 1,500,000 clones, roughly 96% seen once; the top ten hold about 1%. The sample taken for sequencing was naive CD4+ T cells sorted from blood. Subset specified: CD45RA+ positively selected. The receptors originated from a man aged 30 to 39 in good health.

This chain connects TRBV5-1 to TRBJ1-1; 7 bases are a match to TRBD1. The CDR3 runs 12 residues. The trim removed 3 bases at V and 8 bases at J, leaving 4 bases unmatched. The germline gives CDR1 SGHRS, CDR2 YFSETQ. The CDR3 loop reads CASSSRTGEAFF. In DNA, the CDR3 is TGCGCCAGCAGCTCACGGACAGGAGAAGCTTTCTTT.

The chain couples TRBV19 to TRBJ2-7; D call uncertain. This CDR3 is built from 14 residues. V shed 3 bases and J shed 2 bases, with 11 bases lying between them. The germline CDR1 and CDR2 sequences are LNHDA and SQIVND (reference sequence). The CDR3 sequence is CASSMSRGTYEQYF. DNA of the CDR3: TGTGCCAGTAGTATGTCACGCGGCACCTACGAGCAGTACTTC.

Concerning this clone: Other nucleotide sequences from this sample produce the same CDR3. The chain is built from TRBV27 and TRBJ1-2, with 7 bases identical to TRBD1. V lost 3 bases to trimming and J lost 4 bases; unmatched junction nucleotides: 2. The V gene's germline CDR1 is MNHEY and CDR2 SMNVEV (reference sequence). The CDR3 totals 13 residues. The CDR3 DNA reads as TGTGCCAGCAGTTTGACAGGGAGCTATGGCTACACCTTC. It translates to CASSLTGSYGYTF.

The V gene is TRBV19, the J gene TRBJ1-5; possibly TRBD1 for D (5 bases). The germline V and J ends were trimmed by 6 bases and 7 bases, with 13 bases remaining between them. The CDR3 totals 13 residues. Germline V gene data show CDR1 as LNHDA and CDR2 as SQIVND (reference sequence). For the CDR3, the DNA is TGTGCCAGTAGCCAGGGCGGTAGGCAGCCCCAGCATTTT. Translation gives CASSQGGRQPQHF. The full variable domain, in which reference TRBV19 and TRBJ1-5 provide the parts outside the CDR3, is DGGITQSPKYLFRKEGQNVTLSCEQNLNHDAMYWYRQDPGQGLRLIYYSQIVNDFQKGDIAEGYSVSREKKESFPLTVTSAQKNPTAFYLCASSQGGRQPQHFGDGTRLSIL.

CDR3 region: CAWSRDRGQFGYTF. The CDR3 nucleotides are TGTGCCTGGAGCCGGGACAGGGGGCAATTTGGCTACACCTTC. The gene calls are TRBV30 and TRBJ1-2, with 12 bases identical to TRBD1. CDR3 size: 14 residues. Germline V lookup: CDR1 GTSNPN, CDR2 SVGIG (reference sequence). The V segment lost 3 bases and the J segment 7 bases; nucleotides outside the gene matches: 6.